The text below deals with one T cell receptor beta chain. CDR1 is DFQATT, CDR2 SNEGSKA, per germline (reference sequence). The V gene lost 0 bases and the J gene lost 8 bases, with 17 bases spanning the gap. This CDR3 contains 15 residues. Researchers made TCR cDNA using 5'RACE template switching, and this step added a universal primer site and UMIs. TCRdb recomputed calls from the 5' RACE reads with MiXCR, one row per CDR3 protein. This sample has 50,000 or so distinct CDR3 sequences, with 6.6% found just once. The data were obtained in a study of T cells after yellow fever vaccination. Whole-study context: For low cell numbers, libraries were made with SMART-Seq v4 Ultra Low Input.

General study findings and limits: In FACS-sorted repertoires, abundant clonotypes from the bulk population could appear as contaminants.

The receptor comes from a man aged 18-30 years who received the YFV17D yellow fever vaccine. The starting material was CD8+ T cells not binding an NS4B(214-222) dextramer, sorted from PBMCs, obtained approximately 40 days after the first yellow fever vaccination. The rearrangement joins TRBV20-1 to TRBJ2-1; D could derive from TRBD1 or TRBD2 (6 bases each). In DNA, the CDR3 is TGCAGTGCTAGAGATTACCGGGGGCGGGAATATGAGCAGTTCTTC. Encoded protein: CSARDYRGREYEQFF.